Listed here are 13 T cell receptor beta chains from one sample, sequenced in a study of blood T cell repertoires in COVID-19. Repertoires were generated with immunoSEQ multiplex PCR, while TCRdb's copy carries only in-frame clones and drops some. The table lists 160,000 or so clones, 90% of them singletons, with roughly a sixth in the top ten. Material: peripheral blood. The receptors stem from a man between 60 and 75 years old with active or convalescent COVID-19.

The J gene is TRBJ2-3, the V gene TRBV19; 7 positions match TRBD2. The CDR3 is 14 amino acids. The germline V gene encodes CDR1 LNHDA and CDR2 SQIVND (reference sequence). J gave up 3 bases and V 4 bases, and 4 bases lay outside the gene matches. The CDR3 region is CASSSLAVTDTQYF. CDR3 sequence (DNA): TGTGCCAGTAGTAGTCTAGCGGTGACAGATACGCAGTATTTT.

V and J are TRBV29-1 and TRBJ1-2; 8 bases fit TRBD1. J gave up 5 bases and V 2 bases, and 4 bases lay outside the gene matches. The CDR3 loop spans 13 amino acids. Germline-derived CDR1 and CDR2 are SQVTM and ANQGSEA. CDR3 nucleotide sequence: TGCAGCGTTGAACAGGGGGCTTGGTATGGCTACACCTTC. This sequence encodes CSVEQGAWYGYTF.

This chain links TRBV3-1 (or the pseudogene TRBV3-2) with TRBJ1-1; TRBD1 might be the D (6 bases). V shed 4 bases and J shed 11 bases, with 23 bases lying between them. Germline assignment: CDR1 LGHDT and CDR2 YNNKEL (reference sequence). The CDR3 is made up of 15 amino acids. The chain's CDR3 is CASSPRGASYSWAFF. CDR3 nucleotide sequence: TGTGCCAGCAGCCCTCGGGGGGCAAGCTACTCGTGGGCTTTCTTT.

This clone was counted between two and nine times. The rearrangement uses TRBV19 and TRBJ1-1; unclear D gene. This CDR3 has 11 residues. V lost 8 bases and J 2 bases, leaving 6 bases between the germline ends. Germline CDR1 reads LNHDA; CDR2 reads SQIVND (reference sequence). The CDR3 loop reads CASYRNTEAFF. The DNA for the CDR3 is TGTGCCAGTTACAGAAACACTGAAGCTTTCTTT.

The V gene is TRBV14, the J gene TRBJ1-6; D uncertain. Trimming left V 1 base short and J 3 bases short, with 13 bases between. In germline, CDR1 is SGHDN, CDR2 FVKESK. The CDR3 is 17 amino acids. The CDR3 nucleotides read TGTGCCAGCAGCCAAGTAATGAGCGCGGTCTATAATTCACCCCTCCACTTT. Translating gives CASSQVMSAVYNSPLHF.

For the CDR3, the DNA is TGTGCCATCAGTGGGACAGGGATGGGAAGCTCCTATAATTCACCCCTCCACTTT. Its protein product is CAISGTGMGSSYNSPLHF. The chain has TRBV10-3 and TRBJ1-6, with 8 positions matching TRBD1. The germline gives CDR1 ENHRY, CDR2 SYGVKD. J gave up 0 bases and V 4 bases, and 8 bases lay outside the gene matches. The CDR3 extends over 18 amino acids.

The chain recombines TRBV11-3 with TRBJ2-4; 7 nucleotides line up with TRBD2. This CDR3 comprises 15 residues. CDR1 and CDR2 (germline): SGHNT, YENEEA. The J segment lost 4 bases and the V segment lost 2 bases, leaving 5 bases of the junction unmatched. CDR3 protein: CASSLSPSGKNIQYF. DNA of the CDR3: TGTGCCAGCAGCTTATCCCCTAGCGGTAAAAACATTCAGTACTTC. Combining the CDR3 with reference TRBV11-3 and TRBJ2-4 gives the whole variable domain EAGVVQSPRYKIIEKKQPVAFWCNPISGHNTLYWYLQNLGQGPELLIRYENEEAVDDSQLPKDRFSAERLKGVDSTLKIQPAELGDSAVYLCASSLSPSGKNIQYFGAGTRLSVL.

This chain connects TRBV6-5 to TRBJ2-7; 10 bases line up with TRBD2. The trim removed 5 bases at V and 3 bases at J, leaving 7 bases unmatched. The CDR3 totals 15 residues. Germline CDR1 is MNHEY and CDR2 is SVGAGI. CDR3 in DNA: TGTGCCAGCAGTAACCTTAGCGGGGGGCTCTACGAGCAGTACTTC. Translation: CASSNLSGGLYEQYF.

The V and J genes are TRBV6-5 and TRBJ2-3, with 12 bases that match TRBD2. Trimming took 7 bases from V and 0 from J; bases not matched to a gene: 2. Germline V lookup: CDR1 MNHEY, CDR2 SVGAGI. The CDR3 is 15 amino acids. CDR3 sequence reads: CASKGTSGSTDTQYF. CDR3 DNA sequence: TGTGCCAGCAAAGGGACTAGCGGGAGCACAGATACGCAGTATTTT.

This clone appeared a single time. The chain joins TRBV6-5 to TRBJ2-1; TRBD2 agrees at 8 bases. Germline V gene sequence: CDR1 MNHEY, CDR2 SVGAGI. With 2 bases clipped from V and 1 base from J, the junction kept 1 base outside the gene matches. The CDR3 has 15 amino acids. In DNA, the CDR3 is TGTGCCAGCAGTTACATAGCGGGATCCTACAATGAGCAGTTCTTC. Translating it yields CASSYIAGSYNEQFF.

This rearrangement joins TRBV10-1 to TRBJ2-5; D uncertain. In germline, CDR1 is WNHNN, CDR2 SYGVQD (reference sequence). The CDR3 contains 13 residues. Trimming pared 0 bases from V and 10 bases from J, leaving 12 bases between. The CDR3 DNA reads as TGCGCCAGCAGTGAGTCCCTCGATGAGGACCAGTACTTC. This translates into CASSESLDEDQYF.

V is TRBV10-1 and J is TRBJ2-7, with D tentatively TRBD2 (6 bases). Germline CDR1 is WNHNN and CDR2 is SYGVQD (reference sequence). Trimming shortened V by 4 bases and J by 4 bases, and 11 bases separated the two germline ends. CDR3 length equals 13 residues. CDR3 residues: CASSGLDPYEQYF. CDR3 in DNA: TGCGCCAGCAGTGGACTAGATCCTTACGAGCAGTACTTC.

Only one count was recorded for this clone. The chain carries TRBV6-1 and TRBJ2-3; 9 nucleotides match TRBD2. The trim removed 0 bases at V and 4 bases at J, leaving 8 bases unmatched. The CDR3 spans 17 residues. Germline CDR1 MNHNS, CDR2 SASEGT. CDR3: CASSEALGLAGADTQYF. The CDR3 nucleotides read TGTGCCAGCAGTGAAGCCTTGGGACTAGCAGGAGCAGATACGCAGTATTTT.